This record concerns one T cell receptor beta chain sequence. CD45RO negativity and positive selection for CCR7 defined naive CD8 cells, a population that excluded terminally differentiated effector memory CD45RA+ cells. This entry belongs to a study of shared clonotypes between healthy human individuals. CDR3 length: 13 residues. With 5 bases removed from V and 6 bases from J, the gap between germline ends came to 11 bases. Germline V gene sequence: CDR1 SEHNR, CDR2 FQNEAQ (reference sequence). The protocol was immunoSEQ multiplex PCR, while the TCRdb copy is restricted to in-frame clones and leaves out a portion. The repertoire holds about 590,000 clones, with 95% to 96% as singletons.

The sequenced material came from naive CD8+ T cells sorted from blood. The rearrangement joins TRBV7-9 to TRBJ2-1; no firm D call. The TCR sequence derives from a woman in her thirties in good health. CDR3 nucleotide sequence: TGTGCCAGCAGCCCGTTAGGTTCCAATGAGCAGTTCTTC. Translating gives CASSPLGSNEQFF.